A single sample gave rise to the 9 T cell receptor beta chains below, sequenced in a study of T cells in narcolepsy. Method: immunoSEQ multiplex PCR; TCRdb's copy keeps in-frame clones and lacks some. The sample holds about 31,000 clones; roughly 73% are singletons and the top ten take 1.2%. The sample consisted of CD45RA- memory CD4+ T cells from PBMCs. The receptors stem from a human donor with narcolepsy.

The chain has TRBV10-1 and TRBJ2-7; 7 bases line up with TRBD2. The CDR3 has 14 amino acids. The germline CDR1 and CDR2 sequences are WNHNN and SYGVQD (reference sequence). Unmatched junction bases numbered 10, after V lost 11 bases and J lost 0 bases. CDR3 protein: CARRGVGPSYEQYF. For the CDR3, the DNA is TGCGCCCGACGGGGGGTGGGACCCTCCTACGAGCAGTACTTC.

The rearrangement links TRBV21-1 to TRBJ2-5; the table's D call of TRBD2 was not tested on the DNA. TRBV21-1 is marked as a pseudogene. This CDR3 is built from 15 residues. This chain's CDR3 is CASSPPGSGGETQYF. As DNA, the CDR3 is TGTGCCAGCAGCCCCCCCGGTAGCGGGGGAGAGACCCAGTACTTC.

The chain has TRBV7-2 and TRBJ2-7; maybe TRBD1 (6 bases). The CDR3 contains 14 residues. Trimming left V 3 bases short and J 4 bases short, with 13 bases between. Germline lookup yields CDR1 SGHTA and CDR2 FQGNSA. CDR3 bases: TGTGCCAGCAGCTTGATCGGCAGGGGTTACGAGCAGTACTTC. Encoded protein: CASSLIGRGYEQYF. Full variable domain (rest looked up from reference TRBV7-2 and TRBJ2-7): GAGVSQSPSNKVTEKGKDVELRCDPISGHTALYWYRQSLGQGLEFLIYFQGNSAPDKSGLPSDRFSAERTGGSVSTLTIQRTQQEDSAVYLCASSLIGRGYEQYFGPGTRLTVT.

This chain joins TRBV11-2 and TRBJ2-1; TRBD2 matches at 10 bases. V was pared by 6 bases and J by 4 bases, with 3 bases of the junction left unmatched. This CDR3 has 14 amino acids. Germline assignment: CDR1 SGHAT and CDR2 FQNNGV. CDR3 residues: CASRPSGSYNEQFF. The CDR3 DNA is TGTGCCAGCAGACCTAGCGGGAGTTACAATGAGCAGTTCTTC.

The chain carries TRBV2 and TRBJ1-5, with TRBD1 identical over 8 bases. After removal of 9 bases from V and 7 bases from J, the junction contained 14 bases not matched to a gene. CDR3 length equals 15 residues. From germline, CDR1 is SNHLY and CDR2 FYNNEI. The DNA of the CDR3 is TGTGCCAGTACAATCGACAGGGGCCTGGGGCAGCCCCAGCATTTT. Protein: CASTIDRGLGQPQHF.

This CDR3 reads CAWSGTHGELFF. DNA of the CDR3: TGTGCCTGGAGCGGGACTCACGGGGAGCTGTTTTTT. The V call is TRBV30, the J call TRBJ2-2; possible D gene TRBD2, 6 bases. The germline CDR1 and CDR2 sequences are GTSNPN and SVGIG (reference sequence). The CDR3 extends over 12 amino acids. The V and J ends lost 3 bases and 7 bases respectively, with 9 bases between them.

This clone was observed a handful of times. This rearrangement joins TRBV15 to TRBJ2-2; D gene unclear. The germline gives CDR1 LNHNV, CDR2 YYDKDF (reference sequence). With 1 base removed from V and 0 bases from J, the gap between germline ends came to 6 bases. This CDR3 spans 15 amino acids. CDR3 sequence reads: CATSRGFSNTGELFF. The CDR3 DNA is TGTGCCACCAGCAGAGGGTTCTCGAACACCGGGGAGCTGTTTTTT.

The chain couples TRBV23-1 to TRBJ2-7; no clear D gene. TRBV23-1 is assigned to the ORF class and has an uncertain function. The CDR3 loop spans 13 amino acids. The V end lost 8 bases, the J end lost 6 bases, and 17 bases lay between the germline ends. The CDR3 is CASSEFWVLEQYF. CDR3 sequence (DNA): TGCGCCAGCTCCGAATTTTGGGTACTCGAGCAGTACTTC.

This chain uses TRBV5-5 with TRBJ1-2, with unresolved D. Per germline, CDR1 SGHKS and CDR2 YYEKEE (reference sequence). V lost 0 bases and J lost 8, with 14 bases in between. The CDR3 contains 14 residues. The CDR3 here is CASSLVGSESGYTF. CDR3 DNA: TGTGCCAGCAGCTTGGTGGGTTCTGAATCGGGCTACACCTTC.